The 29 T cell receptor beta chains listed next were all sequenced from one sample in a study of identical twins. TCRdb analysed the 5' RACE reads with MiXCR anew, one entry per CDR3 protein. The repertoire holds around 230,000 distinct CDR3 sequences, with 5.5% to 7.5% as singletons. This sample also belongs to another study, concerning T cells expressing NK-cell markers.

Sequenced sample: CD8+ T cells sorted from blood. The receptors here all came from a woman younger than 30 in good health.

CDR3 coding DNA: TGTGCCAGCAGCTTGTTGTGGGGACAGAACACTGAAGCTTTCTTT. Protein: CASSLLWGQNTEAFF. The genes are TRBV5-6 and TRBJ1-1, with D possibly being TRBD1 (6 bases). The length of the CDR3 is 15 residues. V lost 1 base and J lost 1, with 11 bases in between. The germline gives CDR1 SGHDT, CDR2 YYEEEE.

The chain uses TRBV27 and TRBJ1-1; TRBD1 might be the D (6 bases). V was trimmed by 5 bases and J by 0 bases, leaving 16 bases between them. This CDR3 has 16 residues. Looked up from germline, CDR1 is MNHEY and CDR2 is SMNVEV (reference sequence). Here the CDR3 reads CASSPAPGAMNTEAFF. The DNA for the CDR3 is TGTGCCAGCAGTCCCGCTCCAGGGGCCATGAACACTGAAGCTTTCTTT.

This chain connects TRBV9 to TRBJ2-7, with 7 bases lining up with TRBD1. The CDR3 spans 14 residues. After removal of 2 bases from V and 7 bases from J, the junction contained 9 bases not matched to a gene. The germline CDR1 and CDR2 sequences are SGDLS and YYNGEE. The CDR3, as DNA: TGTGCCAGCAGCGTGGGAAGGGGGCTTCGGGAGCAGTACTTC. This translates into CASSVGRGLREQYF.

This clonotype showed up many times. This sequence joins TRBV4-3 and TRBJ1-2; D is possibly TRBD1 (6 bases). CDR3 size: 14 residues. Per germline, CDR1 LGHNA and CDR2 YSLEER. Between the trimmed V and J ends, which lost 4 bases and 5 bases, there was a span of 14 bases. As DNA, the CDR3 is TGCGCCAGCAGCCGAAACAGGGAAGATTATGGCTACACCTTC. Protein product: CASSRNREDYGYTF.

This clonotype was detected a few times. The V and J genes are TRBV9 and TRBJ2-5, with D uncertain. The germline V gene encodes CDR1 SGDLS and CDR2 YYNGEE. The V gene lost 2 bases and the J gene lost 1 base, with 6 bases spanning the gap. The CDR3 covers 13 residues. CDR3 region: CASSVDAQETQYF. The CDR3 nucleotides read TGTGCCAGCAGCGTCGACGCCCAAGAGACCCAGTACTTC.

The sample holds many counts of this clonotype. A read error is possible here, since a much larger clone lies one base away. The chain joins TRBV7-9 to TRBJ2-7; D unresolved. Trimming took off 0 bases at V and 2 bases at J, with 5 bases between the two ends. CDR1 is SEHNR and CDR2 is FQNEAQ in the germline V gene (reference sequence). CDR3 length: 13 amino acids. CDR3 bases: TGTGCCAGCAGCTTAGCAGAGACCTACGAGCAGTACTTC. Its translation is CASSLAETYEQYF.

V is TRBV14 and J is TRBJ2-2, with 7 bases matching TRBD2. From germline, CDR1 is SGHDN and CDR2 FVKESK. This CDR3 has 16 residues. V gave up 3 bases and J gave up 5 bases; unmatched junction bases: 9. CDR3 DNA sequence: TGTGCCAGCAGCCATGGGTCGCGGGGGTCGACCGGGGAGCTGTTTTTT. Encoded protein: CASSHGSRGSTGELFF.

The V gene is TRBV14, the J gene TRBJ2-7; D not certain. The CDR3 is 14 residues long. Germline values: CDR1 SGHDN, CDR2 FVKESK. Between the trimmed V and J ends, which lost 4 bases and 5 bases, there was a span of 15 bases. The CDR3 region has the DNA TGTGCCAGCAGCCTAGTAGCCAGATCGAACGAGCAGTACTTC. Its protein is CASSLVARSNEQYF.

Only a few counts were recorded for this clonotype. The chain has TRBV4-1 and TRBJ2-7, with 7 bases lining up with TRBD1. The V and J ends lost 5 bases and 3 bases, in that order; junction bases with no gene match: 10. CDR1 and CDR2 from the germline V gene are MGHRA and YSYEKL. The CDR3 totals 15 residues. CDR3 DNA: TGCGCCAGCAGCATCCGACAGGGTGACTACTACGAGCAGTACTTC. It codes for CASSIRQGDYYEQYF.

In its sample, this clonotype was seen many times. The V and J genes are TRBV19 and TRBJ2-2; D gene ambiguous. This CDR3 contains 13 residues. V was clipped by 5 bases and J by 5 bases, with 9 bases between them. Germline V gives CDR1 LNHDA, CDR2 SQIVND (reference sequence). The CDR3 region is CASSSLVTGELFF. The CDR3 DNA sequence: TGTGCCAGTAGTTCCCTTGTTACCGGGGAGCTGTTTTTT.

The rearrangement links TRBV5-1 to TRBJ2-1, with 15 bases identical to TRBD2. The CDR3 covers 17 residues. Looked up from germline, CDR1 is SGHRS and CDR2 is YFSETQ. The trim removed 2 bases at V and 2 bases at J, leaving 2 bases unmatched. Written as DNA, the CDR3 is TGCGCCAGCAGCTTTTGGACTAGCGGGGGGGCCTACAATGAGCAGTTCTTC. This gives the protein CASSFWTSGGAYNEQFF.

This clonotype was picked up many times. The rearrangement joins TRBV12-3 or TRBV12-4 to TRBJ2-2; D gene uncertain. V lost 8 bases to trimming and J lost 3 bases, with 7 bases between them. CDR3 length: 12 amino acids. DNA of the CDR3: TGTGCCAGCGGGTACCACACCGGGGAGCTGTTTTTT. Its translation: CASGYHTGELFF.

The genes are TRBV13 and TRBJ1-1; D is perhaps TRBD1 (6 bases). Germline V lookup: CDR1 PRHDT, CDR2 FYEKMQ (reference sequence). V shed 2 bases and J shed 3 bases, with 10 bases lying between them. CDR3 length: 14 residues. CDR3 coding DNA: TGTGCCAGCAGCTTACAGGGGAGGCACACTGAAGCTTTCTTT. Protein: CASSLQGRHTEAFF.

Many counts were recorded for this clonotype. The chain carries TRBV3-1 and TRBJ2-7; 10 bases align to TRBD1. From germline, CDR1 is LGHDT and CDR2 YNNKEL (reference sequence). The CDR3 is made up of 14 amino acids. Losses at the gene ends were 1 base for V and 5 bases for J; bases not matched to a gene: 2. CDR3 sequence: CASSQAGTGDEQYF. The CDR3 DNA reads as TGTGCCAGCAGCCAAGCAGGGACAGGGGACGAGCAGTACTTC.

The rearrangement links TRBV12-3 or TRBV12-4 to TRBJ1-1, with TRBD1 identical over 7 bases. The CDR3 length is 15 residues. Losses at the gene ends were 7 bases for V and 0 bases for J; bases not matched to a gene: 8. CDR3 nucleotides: TGTGCCAGCACACTAGGGACAGCCATGAACACTGAAGCTTTCTTT. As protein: CASTLGTAMNTEAFF.

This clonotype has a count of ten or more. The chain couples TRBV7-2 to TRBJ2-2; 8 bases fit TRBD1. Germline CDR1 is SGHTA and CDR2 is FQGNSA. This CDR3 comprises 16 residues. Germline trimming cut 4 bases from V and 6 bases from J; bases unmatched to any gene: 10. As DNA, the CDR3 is TGTGCCAGCAGCTATAGGACAGGGTTCCTTCCCGGGGAGCTGTTTTTT. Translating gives CASSYRTGFLPGELFF.

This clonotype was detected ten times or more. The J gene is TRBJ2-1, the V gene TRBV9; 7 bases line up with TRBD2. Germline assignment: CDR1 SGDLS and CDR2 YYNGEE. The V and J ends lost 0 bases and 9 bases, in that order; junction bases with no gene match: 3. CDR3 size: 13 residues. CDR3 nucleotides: TGTGCCAGCAGCGTAGCTACGGGGGGTGAGCAGTTCTTC. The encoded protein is CASSVATGGEQFF. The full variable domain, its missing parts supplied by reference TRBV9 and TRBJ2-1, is DSGVTQTPKHLITATGQRVTLRCSPRSGDLSVYWYQQSLDQGLQFLIQYYNGEERAKGNILERFSAQQFPDLHSELNLSSLELGDSALYFCASSVATGGEQFFGPGTRLTVL.

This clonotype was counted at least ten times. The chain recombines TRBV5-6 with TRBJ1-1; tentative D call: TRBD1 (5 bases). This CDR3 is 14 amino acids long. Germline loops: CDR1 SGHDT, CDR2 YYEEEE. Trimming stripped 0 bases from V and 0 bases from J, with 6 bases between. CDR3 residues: CASSLGDLNTEAFF. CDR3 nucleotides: TGTGCCAGCAGCTTGGGGGACCTGAACACTGAAGCTTTCTTT.

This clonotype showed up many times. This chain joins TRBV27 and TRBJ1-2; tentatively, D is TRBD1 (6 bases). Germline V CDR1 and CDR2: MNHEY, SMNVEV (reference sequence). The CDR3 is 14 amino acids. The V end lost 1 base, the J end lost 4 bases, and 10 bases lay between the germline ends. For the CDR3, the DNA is TGTGCCAGCAGTTTATGGGGGCAGGCCTATGGCTACACCTTC. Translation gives CASSLWGQAYGYTF.

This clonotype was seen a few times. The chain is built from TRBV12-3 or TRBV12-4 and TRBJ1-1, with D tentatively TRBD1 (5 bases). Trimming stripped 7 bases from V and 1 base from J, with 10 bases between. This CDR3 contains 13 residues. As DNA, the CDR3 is TGTGCCAGCACCCATGGGACGAACACTGAAGCTTTCTTT. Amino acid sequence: CASTHGTNTEAFF.

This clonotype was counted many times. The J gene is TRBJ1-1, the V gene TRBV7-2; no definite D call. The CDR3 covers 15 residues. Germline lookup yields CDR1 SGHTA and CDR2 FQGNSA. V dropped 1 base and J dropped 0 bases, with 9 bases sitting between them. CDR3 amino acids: CASSLDGSLNTEAFF. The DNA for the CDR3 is TGTGCCAGCAGCTTAGACGGCAGCTTGAACACTGAAGCTTTCTTT. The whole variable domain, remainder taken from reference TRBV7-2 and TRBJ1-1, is GAGVSQSPSNKVTEKGKDVELRCDPISGHTALYWYRQSLGQGLEFLIYFQGNSAPDKSGLPSDRFSAERTGGSVSTLTIQRTQQEDSAVYLCASSLDGSLNTEAFFGQGTRLTVV.

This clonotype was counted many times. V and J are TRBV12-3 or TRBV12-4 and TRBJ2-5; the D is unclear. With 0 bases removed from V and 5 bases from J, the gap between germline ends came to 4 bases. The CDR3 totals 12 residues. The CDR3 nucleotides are TGTGCCAGCAGTTTAGCGCGTGAGACCCAGTACTTC. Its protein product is CASSLARETQYF.

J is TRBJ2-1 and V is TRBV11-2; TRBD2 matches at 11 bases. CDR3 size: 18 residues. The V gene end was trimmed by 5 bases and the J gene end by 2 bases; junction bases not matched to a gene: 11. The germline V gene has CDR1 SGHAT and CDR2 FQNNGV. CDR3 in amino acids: CASSPGTSGPGPYNEQFF. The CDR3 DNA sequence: TGTGCCAGCAGCCCAGGGACTAGCGGCCCAGGCCCCTACAATGAGCAGTTCTTC. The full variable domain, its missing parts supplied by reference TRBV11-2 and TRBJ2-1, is EAGVAQSPRYKIIEKRQSVAFWCNPISGHATLYWYQQILGQGPKLLIQFQNNGVVDDSQLPKDRFSAERLKGVDSTLKIQPAKLEDSAVYLCASSPGTSGPGPYNEQFFGPGTRLTVL.

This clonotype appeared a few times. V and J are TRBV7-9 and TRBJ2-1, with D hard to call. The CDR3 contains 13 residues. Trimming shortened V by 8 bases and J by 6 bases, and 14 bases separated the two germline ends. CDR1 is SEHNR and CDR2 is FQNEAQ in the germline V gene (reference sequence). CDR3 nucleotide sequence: TGTGCCAGCGACCGATTAGTTGTCAATGAGCAGTTCTTC. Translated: CASDRLVVNEQFF.

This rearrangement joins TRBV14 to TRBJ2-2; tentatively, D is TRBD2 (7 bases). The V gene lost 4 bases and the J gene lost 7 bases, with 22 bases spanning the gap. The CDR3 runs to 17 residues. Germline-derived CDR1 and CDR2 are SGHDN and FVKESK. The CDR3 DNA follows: TGTGCCAGCAGCCCCATAGGGGGACTAAGTGAATACGGGGAGCTGTTTTTT. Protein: CASSPIGGLSEYGELFF.

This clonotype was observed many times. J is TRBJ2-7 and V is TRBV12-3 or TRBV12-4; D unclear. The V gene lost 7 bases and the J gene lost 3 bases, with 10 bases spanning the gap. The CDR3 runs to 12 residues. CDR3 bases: TGTGCCAGCACCCCGGACGGCTACGAGCAGTACTTC. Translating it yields CASTPDGYEQYF.

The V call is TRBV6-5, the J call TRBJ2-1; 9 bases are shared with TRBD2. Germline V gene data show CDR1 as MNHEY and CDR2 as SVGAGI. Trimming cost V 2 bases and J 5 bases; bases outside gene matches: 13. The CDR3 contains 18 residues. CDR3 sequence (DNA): TGTGCCAGCAGTTACGACCCCTGGCGGGGGGGCCGCGACAATGAGCAGTTCTTC. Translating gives CASSYDPWRGGRDNEQFF.

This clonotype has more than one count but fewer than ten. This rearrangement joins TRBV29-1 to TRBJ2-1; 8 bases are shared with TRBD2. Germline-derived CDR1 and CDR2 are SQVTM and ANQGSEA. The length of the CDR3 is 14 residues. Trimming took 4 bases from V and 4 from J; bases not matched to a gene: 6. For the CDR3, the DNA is TGCAGCGTTGCGAGCGGGGGAGGGTACAATGAGCAGTTCTTC. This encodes CSVASGGGYNEQFF.

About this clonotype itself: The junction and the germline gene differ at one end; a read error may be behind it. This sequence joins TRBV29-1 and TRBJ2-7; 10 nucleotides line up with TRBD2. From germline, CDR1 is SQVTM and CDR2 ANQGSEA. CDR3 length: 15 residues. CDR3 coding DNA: TGCAGCGTTGATGGGTCTAGCGGGAGCTCCTATGAGCAGTACTTC. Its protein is CSVDGSSGSSYEQYF.